These 23 T cell receptor beta chains were all obtained from the same sample, sequenced in a study of T cell changes during pregnancy in multiple sclerosis. This table comes from immunoSEQ multiplex PCR, and its TCRdb copy is limited to in-frame clones, with some not included. The sample shows about 79,000 clones, over 85% of them seen only once. Sequenced material: peripheral blood, taken in the second trimester of pregnancy. The origin of the receptors is a female donor in good health, enrolled as a control in a pregnancy study.

V is TRBV6-1 and J is TRBJ1-4; weak D call: TRBD1 (5 bases). Germline CDR1 reads MNHNS; CDR2 reads SASEGT. V was cut by 0 bases and J by 8 bases, with 10 bases left in between. This CDR3 is 14 amino acids long. This chain's CDR3 is CASSEAGGVEKLFF. In DNA, the CDR3 is TGTGCCAGCAGTGAAGCCGGAGGGGTGGAAAAACTGTTTTTT.

The chain uses TRBV7-3 and TRBJ2-2, with D uncertain. The V gene lost 3 bases and the J gene lost 0 bases, with 8 bases spanning the gap. The germline gives CDR1 SGHTA, CDR2 FQGTGA. The CDR3 contains 15 residues. CDR3 sequence reads: CASSFRQANTGELFF. CDR3 sequence (DNA): TGTGCCAGCAGCTTCAGGCAGGCGAACACCGGGGAGCTGTTTTTT.

The J gene is TRBJ1-2, the V gene TRBV12-5; TRBD1 matches at 10 bases. CDR3 size: 16 residues. V dropped 6 bases and J dropped 4; count of bases not matched to a gene: 11. Per the germline V gene, CDR1 is LGHNT and CDR2 is FRNRAP. As DNA, the CDR3 is TGTGCTAGTGGCCTACCCGACAGGGGGCGAGTCTATGGCTACACCTTC. Amino acids: CASGLPDRGRVYGYTF.

This rearrangement joins TRBV7-4 to TRBJ2-5; 8 nucleotides align to TRBD2. J lost 1 base, V lost 6 bases, and 4 bases had no gene match. The V gene's germline CDR1 is SGHVT and CDR2 SQSDAQ. There are 14 residues in the CDR3. CDR3 amino acids: CASRRGGSQETQYF. CDR3 nucleotide sequence: TGTGCCAGCAGACGGGGGGGTTCCCAAGAGACCCAGTACTTC.

The rearrangement joins TRBV19 to TRBJ1-2; D ambiguous. Germline CDR1 LNHDA, CDR2 SQIVND (reference sequence). Trimming left V 4 bases short and J 8 bases short, with 17 bases between. The CDR3 length is 14 residues. Written as DNA, the CDR3 is TGTGCCAGTAGTACCCCGCGGGGAATGGGCGGCTACACCTTC. Its translation is CASSTPRGMGGYTF.

The genes are TRBV4-3 and TRBJ1-3; D is perhaps TRBD1 (6 bases). CDR1 LGHNA and CDR2 YSLEER come from the germline V gene. The CDR3 length is 16 residues. Trimming removed 4 bases at V and 0 bases at J, with 13 bases between. The CDR3 sequence is CASSRITGSSGNTIYF. The CDR3, as DNA: TGCGCCAGCAGCCGGATCACAGGGAGCTCTGGAAACACCATATATTTT.

The rearrangement joins TRBV14 to TRBJ2-3; 7 bases align to TRBD1. This CDR3 has 15 amino acids. V was clipped by 2 bases and J by 4 bases; unmatched bases: 6. CDR1 SGHDN and CDR2 FVKESK come from the germline V gene. The CDR3, as DNA: TGTGCCAGCAGCCAACTACAGGGGTATTCAGATACGCAGTATTTT. Its translation: CASSQLQGYSDTQYF.

The chain links TRBV7-2 to TRBJ2-7, with 9 bases lining up with TRBD1. This CDR3 has 14 amino acids. Trimming cost V 6 bases and J 1 base; bases outside gene matches: 4. Germline-derived CDR1 and CDR2 are SGHTA and FQGNSA. For the CDR3, the DNA is TGTGCCAGCAGTCGACAGGGGGGATCCTACGAGCAGTACTTC. This gives the protein CASSRQGGSYEQYF.

The chain uses TRBV27 and TRBJ2-5; D unclear. The J call is doubtful: the DNA matches TRBJ2-7 better. The CDR3 runs to 12 residues. Germline CDR1 reads MNHEY; CDR2 reads SMNVEV (reference sequence). As DNA, the CDR3 is TGTGCCAGCAGTCTCCCAGGCTACGAGCAGTACTTC. Translation gives CASSLPGYEQYF.

V is TRBV5-6 and J is TRBJ1-2, with a tentative D call TRBD1 (5 bases). The germline V gene has CDR1 SGHDT and CDR2 YYEEEE. The CDR3 consists of 14 residues. The V end lost 8 bases, the J end lost 5 bases, and 19 bases lay between the germline ends. The CDR3 spells CARVSRGDLYGYTF. CDR3 nucleotide sequence: TGTGCCAGAGTAAGCCGGGGGGACCTGTATGGCTACACCTTC.

This clone appeared once. V gene TRBV10-2 combines with J gene TRBJ1-1, with a tentative D call TRBD1 (6 bases). The CDR3 loop spans 17 amino acids. Germline lookup yields CDR1 WSHSY and CDR2 SAAADI. Trimming pared 5 bases from V and 1 base from J, leaving 20 bases between. The CDR3 spells CASSSFRSGASNTEAFF. The CDR3 coding sequence is TGCGCCAGCAGTTCTTTCAGATCAGGGGCGTCGAACACTGAAGCTTTCTTT.

The chain carries TRBV7-8 and TRBJ2-2; the D gene is possibly TRBD1 (5 bases). The ends were cut back, 1 base at V and 2 bases at J, with 11 bases in the middle. This CDR3 region has 16 residues. Germline CDR1 is SGHVS and CDR2 is FQNEAQ. CDR3: CASSLEAGRNTGELFF. The CDR3 nucleotides are TGTGCCAGCAGCTTAGAGGCAGGGCGAAACACCGGGGAGCTGTTTTTT.

DNA for the CDR3: TGTGCCAGTAGTATAGGGGGGACAGGCCGAGAGCAGTACTTC. As protein: CASSIGGTGREQYF. V and J are TRBV19 and TRBJ2-7; 8 nucleotides match TRBD1. The CDR3 length is 14 residues. Germline V lookup: CDR1 LNHDA, CDR2 SQIVND (reference sequence). V gave up 1 base and J gave up 7 bases; unmatched junction bases: 6.

In its sample, this clone was seen once. The chain links TRBV15 to TRBJ1-2, with TRBD1 matching over 8 bases. V was pared by 0 bases and J by 4 bases, with 4 bases of the junction left unmatched. The CDR3 has 15 amino acids. Germline lookup yields CDR1 LNHNV and CDR2 YYDKDF (reference sequence). The CDR3 nucleotides are TGTGCCACCAGCAGAGAGACAGGGGTTAGCTATGGCTACACCTTC. Its translation is CATSRETGVSYGYTF.

The rearrangement links TRBV5-4 to TRBJ1-1, with 9 bases matching TRBD1. CDR1 SGHNT and CDR2 YYREEE come from the germline V gene (reference sequence). This CDR3 has 16 amino acids. V was clipped by 3 bases and J by 0 bases; unmatched bases: 6. CDR3: CASSSRQGVLNTEAFF. In DNA, the CDR3 is TGTGCCAGCAGCTCTCGACAGGGGGTATTGAACACTGAAGCTTTCTTT.

The gene calls are TRBV7-6 and TRBJ2-2, with D possibly matching TRBD2 (6 bases). With 0 bases removed from V and 6 bases from J, the gap between germline ends came to 8 bases. Germline V gene data show CDR1 as SGHVS and CDR2 as FNYEAQ. This CDR3 region has 14 residues. The CDR3 here is CASSLAGEAGELFF. DNA of the CDR3: TGTGCCAGCAGCTTAGCGGGGGAGGCCGGGGAGCTGTTTTTT.

The chain couples TRBV15 to TRBJ1-1, with D maybe TRBD1 (6 bases). The V gene lost 3 bases and the J gene lost 5 bases, with 7 bases spanning the gap. The CDR3 sequence is 12 residues long. Germline-derived CDR1 and CDR2 are LNHNV and YYDKDF (reference sequence). CDR3 amino acids: CATSSRGTEAFF. DNA of the CDR3: TGTGCCACCAGCAGTAGGGGGACTGAAGCTTTCTTT.

The chain carries TRBV7-6 and TRBJ1-1, with D perhaps TRBD1 (6 bases). The germline V and J ends were trimmed by 2 bases and 8 bases, with 18 bases remaining between them. CDR3 length: 15 residues. In germline, CDR1 is SGHVS, CDR2 FNYEAQ. The CDR3 region is CASSLSGQGLREAFF. The CDR3 DNA reads TGTGCCAGCAGCTTAAGTGGTCAGGGGCTGAGGGAAGCTTTCTTT.

This clone has only one observation. At one boundary the junction diverges from the germline segment, which might be a read error. J is TRBJ1-1 and V is TRBV5-1, with no clear D. The CDR3 runs to 14 residues. Germline V gene sequence: CDR1 SGHRS, CDR2 YFSETQ. The CDR3 sequence is CASSLGQRNAEAFF. The DNA of the CDR3 is TGCGCCAGCAGCTTGGGGCAGAGGAACGCTGAAGCTTTCTTT. Using reference TRBV5-1 and TRBJ1-1 for the parts outside the CDR3, the full variable domain is KAGVTQTPRYLIKTRGQQVTLSCSPISGHRSVSWYQQTPGQGLQFLFEYFSETQRNKGNFPGRFSGRQFSNSRSEMNVSTLELGDSALYLCASSLGQRNAEAFFGQGTRLTVV.

This chain connects TRBV6-5 to TRBJ2-7, with 8 nucleotides matching TRBD1. The trim removed 5 bases at V and 4 bases at J, leaving 7 bases unmatched. Germline V gene lookup returns CDR1 MNHEY and CDR2 SVGAGI. The CDR3 runs to 14 residues. DNA of the CDR3: TGTGCCAGCAGTCCACGGACAGGGAGGTACGAGCAGTACTTC. Its translation: CASSPRTGRYEQYF.

This chain uses TRBV12-5 with TRBJ2-7; 7 bases fit TRBD1. V was pared by 0 bases and J by 6 bases, with 8 bases of the junction left unmatched. Germline CDR1 LGHNT, CDR2 FRNRAP. CDR3 length: 15 amino acids. CDR3 protein: CASGLVLQGSPEQYF. The DNA of the CDR3 is TGTGCTAGTGGTTTGGTTCTACAGGGGAGCCCCGAGCAGTACTTC.

The chain has TRBV30 and TRBJ2-1, with D possibly being TRBD1 (5 bases). The CDR3 length is 11 residues. V lost 2 bases and J lost 7, with 6 bases in between. Germline loops: CDR1 GTSNPN, CDR2 SVGIG (reference sequence). For the CDR3, the DNA is TGTGCCTGGAGTCCAGGGAATGAGCAGTTCTTC. This encodes CAWSPGNEQFF.

This chain uses TRBV9 with TRBJ1-4; D call uncertain. Trimming left V 0 bases short and J 8 bases short, with 8 bases between. Germline values: CDR1 SGDLS, CDR2 YYNGEE. The CDR3 runs to 13 residues. CDR3 nucleotide sequence: TGTGCCAGCAGCGTAGGGCAGGAAGAAAAACTGTTTTTT. Protein sequence: CASSVGQEEKLFF.